One and the same sample provided the 27 T cell receptor beta chains below, sequenced in a study of identifying expanded T cells in peripheral blood. Profiling relied on immunoSEQ multiplex PCR, and the TCRdb table lists in-frame clones only, not all of them. This table has over 90,000 clones, about 87% appearing once. The sample consisted of blood. The source is a person aged 18 to 70 in good health.

The CDR3 sequence is CASSSGLAGSSYEQYF. DNA of the CDR3: TGTGCCAGCAGCTCCGGACTAGCGGGGAGCTCCTACGAGCAGTACTTC. J is TRBJ2-7 and V is TRBV7-9; 12 bases line up with TRBD2. The CDR3 loop spans 16 amino acids. The ends lost 4 bases at V and 0 bases at J; junction bases unmatched: 4. Germline values: CDR1 SEHNR, CDR2 FQNEAQ (reference sequence). The complete variable domain, with remaining parts taken from reference TRBV7-9 and TRBJ2-7, reads DTGVSQNPRHKITKRGQNVTFRCDPISEHNRLYWYRQTLGQGPEFLTYFQNEAQLEKSRLLSDRFSAERPKGSFSTLEIQRTEQGDSAMYLCASSSGLAGSSYEQYFGPGTRLTVT.

The chain joins TRBV21-1 to TRBJ2-5; the D call TRBD2 from the table was never checked on the DNA. TRBV21-1 is annotated as a pseudogene. This CDR3 has 15 residues. For the CDR3, the DNA is TGTGCCAGCAGCATCACGCGGGGGGGCGGTGAGACCCAGTACTTC. This codes for CASSITRGGGETQYF.

This clone has a handful of counts. The chain joins TRBV9 to TRBJ1-3; the D gene is possibly TRBD1 (5 bases). In germline, CDR1 is SGDLS, CDR2 YYNGEE. There are 14 residues in the CDR3. Deletions cut 4 bases from V and 0 bases from J, with 8 bases between. As DNA, the CDR3 is TGTGCCAGCAGCATAGACAGCTCTGGAAACACCATATATTTT. This gives the protein CASSIDSSGNTIYF.

CDR3 sequence: CASSWDNSYEQYF. The CDR3 nucleotides are TGTGCCAGCAGCTGGGACAACTCCTACGAGCAGTACTTC. V and J are TRBV7-2 and TRBJ2-7, with D possibly TRBD1 on 6 matching bases. CDR1 is SGHTA, CDR2 FQGNSA, per germline. V shed 4 bases and J shed 0 bases, with 7 bases lying between them. The CDR3 runs to 13 residues.

This clone was picked up a small number of times. V gene TRBV10-1 combines with J gene TRBJ2-1; 8 bases are shared with TRBD2. The CDR3 runs to 15 residues. The germline gives CDR1 WNHNN, CDR2 SYGVQD (reference sequence). V lost 0 bases, J lost 7 bases, and 5 bases stayed unmatched. For the CDR3, the DNA is TGCGCCAGCAGTGAGTCTGCGGGAGGTCCGAATGAGCAGTTCTTC. It is translated as CASSESAGGPNEQFF.

This clone is a singleton in its sample. This chain joins TRBV18 and TRBJ1-4; maybe TRBD1 (6 bases). Trimming removed 3 bases from V and 6 bases from J, with 8 bases in between. This CDR3 contains 13 residues. Germline V gene sequence: CDR1 KGHSH, CDR2 LQKENI. The CDR3 is CASSPAGDEKLFF. The CDR3 DNA follows: TGTGCCAGCTCACCCGCAGGGGATGAAAAACTGTTTTTT.

The CDR3 spells CASTKEKRGVGGYTF. Written as DNA, the CDR3 is TGTGCCAGCACCAAAGAGAAGCGGGGGGTAGGGGGCTACACCTTC. V and J are TRBV6-5 and TRBJ1-2; a possible D gene is TRBD1 (5 bases). Per germline, CDR1 MNHEY and CDR2 SVGAGI. Trimming cost V 7 bases and J 8 bases, with 23 bases left between them. This CDR3 is 15 amino acids long.

V usage is TRBV27 and J usage is TRBJ2-7; 8 bases align to TRBD1. This CDR3 is 15 amino acids long. Germline-derived CDR1 and CDR2 are MNHEY and SMNVEV (reference sequence). V was pared by 6 bases and J by 7 bases, with 14 bases of the junction left unmatched. The CDR3 loop is CASRTSGTGGREQYF. The CDR3 DNA reads as TGTGCCAGCAGGACCTCCGGGACAGGAGGGCGAGAGCAGTACTTC.

DNA for the CDR3: TGTGCCAGTAGTATAGTAGGAGGGGGGACGGCCAATGAGCAGTTCTTC. It translates to CASSIVGGGTANEQFF. The rearrangement uses TRBV19 and TRBJ2-1; D may correspond to TRBD1 or TRBD2 (6 bases each). V was shortened by 1 base and J by 6 bases, with 16 bases between the two germline ends. Germline V gene sequence: CDR1 LNHDA, CDR2 SQIVND (reference sequence). The CDR3 length is 16 residues.

The J gene is TRBJ1-1, the V gene TRBV19; D ambiguous. CDR3 size: 12 residues. V lost 4 bases, J lost 7 bases, and 10 bases lay in between. CDR1 is LNHDA, CDR2 SQIVND, per germline (reference sequence). The CDR3 is CASSRWLNEAFF. DNA for the CDR3: TGTGCCAGTAGTAGATGGTTAAATGAAGCTTTCTTT. Filled out from reference TRBV19 and TRBJ1-1, the complete variable domain reads DGGITQSPKYLFRKEGQNVTLSCEQNLNHDAMYWYRQDPGQGLRLIYYSQIVNDFQKGDIAEGYSVSREKKESFPLTVTSAQKNPTAFYLCASSRWLNEAFFGQGTRLTVV.

V and J are TRBV7-9 and TRBJ2-7, with a possible D match to TRBD2 (5 bases). Germline CDR1 is SEHNR and CDR2 is FQNEAQ (reference sequence). This CDR3 is built from 15 residues. Trimming removed 3 bases from V and 0 bases from J, with 12 bases in between. The CDR3 protein is CASSFGEKSSYEQYF. The CDR3, as DNA: TGTGCCAGCAGCTTCGGGGAGAAGAGCTCCTACGAGCAGTACTTC.

DNA for the CDR3: TGTGCCAGCAGTGAAAACAGCGGGGACCACAATGAGCAGTTCTTC. Its protein is CASSENSGDHNEQFF. The rearrangement uses TRBV2 and TRBJ2-1, with 7 bases lining up with TRBD2. Germline V lookup: CDR1 SNHLY, CDR2 FYNNEI. J lost 5 bases, V lost 2 bases, and 6 bases had no gene match. This CDR3 region has 15 residues.

The table lists this clone with a count of one. This chain uses TRBV27 with TRBJ2-5; 7 bases align to TRBD2. CDR3 length equals 16 residues. After removal of 5 bases from V and 5 bases from J, the junction contained 14 bases not matched to a gene. Germline loops: CDR1 MNHEY, CDR2 SMNVEV (reference sequence). The CDR3 sequence is CASSPSWDSRGETQYF. CDR3 DNA: TGTGCCAGCAGTCCCAGCTGGGACTCGCGGGGGGAGACCCAGTACTTC.

This clone occurred once. The chain recombines TRBV19 with TRBJ1-1; a weak D match, TRBD1 (6 bases). Trimming left V 7 bases short and J 3 bases short, with 27 bases between. The CDR3 consists of 18 residues. Germline CDR1 reads LNHDA; CDR2 reads SQIVND (reference sequence). This CDR3 reads CASIGPRDTILGHTEAFF. As DNA, the CDR3 is TGTGCCAGTATCGGACCCCGGGACACCATTCTGGGGCACACTGAAGCTTTCTTT.

J is TRBJ1-4 and V is TRBV15; D might be TRBD1 (5 bases). V was shortened by 7 bases and J by 4 bases, with 13 bases between the two germline ends. CDR3 length equals 14 residues. CDR1 LNHNV and CDR2 YYDKDF come from the germline V gene (reference sequence). This chain's CDR3 is CATKMGDGNEKLFF. CDR3 bases: TGTGCCACCAAAATGGGGGACGGTAATGAAAAACTGTTTTTT.

The V call is TRBV4-1, the J call TRBJ1-6; D is unresolved. Germline lookup yields CDR1 MGHRA and CDR2 YSYEKL. The length of the CDR3 is 16 residues. With 0 bases removed from V and 5 bases from J, the gap between germline ends came to 11 bases. CDR3 sequence (DNA): TGCGCCAGCAGCCAAGATGTGGGGTTCAATAATTCACCCCTCCACTTT. It codes for CASSQDVGFNNSPLHF.

V is TRBV4-1 and J is TRBJ1-2; TRBD1 agrees at 8 bases. Germline V gene lookup returns CDR1 MGHRA and CDR2 YSYEKL. The CDR3 sequence is 16 residues long. V lost 4 bases to trimming and J lost 5 bases; unmatched junction nucleotides: 12. CDR3 amino acids: CASSLAPGQEVYGYTF. The CDR3 coding sequence is TGCGCCAGCAGCCTCGCCCCGGGACAGGAGGTTTATGGCTACACCTTC.

J is TRBJ2-2 and V is TRBV28, with D perhaps TRBD2 (6 bases). The CDR3 length is 15 residues. CDR1 and CDR2 from the germline V gene are MDHEN and SYDVKM. V was trimmed by 1 base and J by 4 bases, leaving 10 bases between them. Here the CDR3 reads CASSLYGSGTGELFF. The DNA for the CDR3 is TGTGCCAGCAGTTTATACGGGAGCGGCACCGGGGAGCTGTTTTTT.

The chain recombines TRBV6-6 with TRBJ1-1, with TRBD1 matching 7 bases. Per germline, CDR1 MNHNY and CDR2 SVGAGI (reference sequence). V dropped 11 bases and J dropped 5; count of bases not matched to a gene: 11. This CDR3 comprises 13 residues. The CDR3 bases are TGTGCCGGTCGGACAGGCGAGGGGACTGAAGCTTTCTTT. This gives the protein CAGRTGEGTEAFF.

V is TRBV5-1 and J is TRBJ2-1; D not resolved. CDR3 length equals 14 residues. The V end was cut by 1 base, the J end by 3 bases, with 8 bases between. Per the germline V gene, CDR1 is SGHRS and CDR2 is YFSETQ. The CDR3 protein is CASSLTSLYNEQFF. CDR3 bases: TGCGCCAGCAGCTTGACCAGTCTCTACAATGAGCAGTTCTTC. The variable domain in full, with the rest retrieved from reference TRBV5-1 and TRBJ2-1, is KAGVTQTPRYLIKTRGQQVTLSCSPISGHRSVSWYQQTPGQGLQFLFEYFSETQRNKGNFPGRFSGRQFSNSRSEMNVSTLELGDSALYLCASSLTSLYNEQFFGPGTRLTVL.

This chain connects TRBV11-1 to TRBJ2-7; 9 nucleotides agree with TRBD1. V gave up 4 bases and J gave up 5 bases; unmatched junction bases: 12. This CDR3 spans 16 amino acids. Germline CDR1 reads SGHAT; CDR2 reads FQDESV (reference sequence). The CDR3 reads CASSSVRDRAIHEQYF. The CDR3 DNA reads as TGTGCCAGCAGCTCCGTACGGGACAGGGCAATCCACGAGCAGTACTTC.

The chain joins TRBV5-1 to TRBJ2-3, with 12 bases lining up with TRBD2. CDR3 length equals 16 residues. Germline lookup yields CDR1 SGHRS and CDR2 YFSETQ. V dropped 2 bases and J dropped 1; count of bases not matched to a gene: 2. The CDR3, as DNA: TGCGCCAGCAGCTTACTAGCGGGGGGAGGCACAGATACGCAGTATTTT. Its protein product is CASSLLAGGGTDTQYF.

This clone came up many times. V is TRBV7-9 and J is TRBJ1-5; D might be TRBD1 (6 bases). Between the trimmed V and J ends, which lost 0 bases and 3 bases, there was a span of 9 bases. This CDR3 spans 15 amino acids. Germline CDR1 is SEHNR and CDR2 is FQNEAQ (reference sequence). In DNA form, the CDR3 reads TGTGCCAGCAGCTTAGCTCAGGGGCCCAATCAGCCCCAGCATTTT. Protein: CASSLAQGPNQPQHF.

This clone was seen a few times. The chain has TRBV29-1 and TRBJ2-7; possibly TRBD1 for D (7 bases). CDR1 is SQVTM and CDR2 is ANQGSEA in the germline V gene. This CDR3 is 13 amino acids long. With 7 bases removed from V and 7 bases from J, the gap between germline ends came to 20 bases. CDR3 in amino acids: CSASGRGVLEQYF. In DNA form, the CDR3 reads TGCAGCGCCAGCGGCAGGGGGGTGCTTGAGCAGTACTTC.

The chain is built from TRBV15 and TRBJ2-1, with 7 nucleotides matching TRBD1. V trimming: 0 bases; J trimming: 4 bases; junction bases outside the gene matches: 3. This CDR3 has 15 amino acids. Germline V CDR1 and CDR2: LNHNV, YYDKDF (reference sequence). CDR3 amino acids: CATSRDLTGYNEQFF. The DNA for the CDR3 is TGTGCCACCAGCAGAGATTTGACAGGGTACAATGAGCAGTTCTTC.

The genes are TRBV30 and TRBJ2-5; D uncertain. Looked up from germline, CDR1 is GTSNPN and CDR2 is SVGIG (reference sequence). V shed 6 bases and J shed 4 bases, with 12 bases lying between them. The CDR3 is 12 amino acids. Written as DNA, the CDR3 is TGTGCCTGCGAGCTAAAACTAGAGACCCAGTACTTC. As protein: CACELKLETQYF.

CDR3 DNA sequence: TGTGCCAGCAGTTTCGGGATAGCTTCAGATACGCAGTATTTT. Protein product: CASSFGIASDTQYF. The chain has TRBV27 and TRBJ2-3; perhaps TRBD2 as D (5 bases). CDR1 and CDR2 from the germline V gene are MNHEY and SMNVEV (reference sequence). The CDR3 extends over 14 amino acids. V shed 3 bases and J shed 4 bases, with 11 bases lying between them.